This record looks at one T cell receptor beta chain sequence and its context. In its sample, this clonotype was seen a few times. Its specific antigen is unknown. No qualities accompany the bases; no much larger clone lies one base away. The data derive from a study of CD8 T cells in ankylosing spondylitis (dated by TCRdb to the late 2010s). About the study as a whole: To find TCR variants linked to disease, the study profiled T cell receptor beta repertoires in ankylosing spondylitis patients and healthy donors. In total, the full study cohort was made up of roughly 110 healthy donors and roughly 27 ankylosing spondylitis patients. Samples of peripheral blood were taken, and for ankylosing spondylitis patients, synovial fluid was collected as well. What the research found in general, with its limitations: The disease-linked clones were reported to be significantly enriched in matched synovial fluid samples from ankylosing spondylitis patients. Some motif variants had previously been reported in the synovial fluid and blood of reactive arthritis patients, which suggests shared mechanisms of disease initiation. A TCR beta motif made up of 7 to 9 highly homologous amino acid variants appeared to be characteristic of blood from ankylosing spondylitis patients. A CD8+ phenotype was shown by the disease-linked clones, which were found at relatively low frequencies in peripheral blood.

The CDR3, cysteine through phenylalanine, is 14 amino acids long. The sequence is cut down to CDR3 DNA, 42 bases in frame from base 1. According to the germline V gene (reference sequence), CDR1 reads SGHKS and CDR2 reads YYEKEE. The junction carries 11 bases between V and J, which are trimmed by 0 bases and 7 bases respectively. TCRdb shows the sequencer as Illumina HiSeq 2500. TCR beta libraries were prepared by quantitative 5'-RACE with molecular barcodes. The authors processed their data as follows. A new computational method, built on a probabilistic model of VDJ rearrangement, was used to identify disease-linked TCR variants. The public reads were reprocessed in TCRdb via fastp at Q25 and MiXCR, keeping in-frame beta chains. Under each unique CDR3 protein, matching rows form one entry showing the most common genes and DNA. The V and J calls and clone size are TCRdb's, not the authors'. The sample records approximately 290,000 distinct CDR3 sequences, 20% to 25% of which are singletons. Of the sample, under 4% falls within the top ten clones.

The specimen sequenced was blood, either unsorted or a sorted T cell fraction (not recorded which). This clonotype was obtained from a female donor with ankylosing spondylitis or in good health (not recorded which). The sequence links TRBV5-5 to TRBJ2-1; no confident D gene assignment can be made. The sequence in DNA is TGTGCCAGCAGCTTGGCATACGGTCGGAATGAGCAGTTCTTC. It codes for CASSLAYGRNEQFF.